A single sample gave rise to the 18 T cell receptor beta chains below, sequenced in a study of cytomegalovirus exposure and HLA in healthy donors. It was with 60 Vbeta and 13 Jbeta primers that the PCR ran. Method: immunoSEQ multiplex PCR; TCRdb's copy keeps in-frame clones and lacks some. The sample data list about 200,000 clones. The sample taken for sequencing was PBMCs. These receptors all come from a boy aged 5-17 years in good health and CMV-seronegative.

DNA for the CDR3: TGTGCCAGCAGTTATTGGTCTAGCGGGGGGGCCAATGAGCAGTTCTTC. This translates into CASSYWSSGGANEQFF. V gene TRBV27 combines with J gene TRBJ2-1, with TRBD2 identical over 12 bases. Germline CDR1 and CDR2: MNHEY and SMNVEV (reference sequence). CDR3 length: 16 residues. V trimming: 4 bases; J trimming: 6 bases; junction bases outside the gene matches: 7.

This chain links TRBV28 with TRBJ2-3; 14 bases agree with TRBD2. V was pared by 6 bases and J by 3 bases, with 8 bases of the junction left unmatched. This CDR3 spans 17 amino acids. Germline lookup yields CDR1 MDHEN and CDR2 SYDVKM. CDR3 in amino acids: CASSLTSGGVMTDTQYF. CDR3 nucleotides: TGTGCCAGCAGCCTGACTAGCGGGGGGGTCATGACAGATACGCAGTATTTT.

This chain links TRBV28 with TRBJ1-2, with D possibly matching TRBD1 (5 bases). Germline V gene data show CDR1 as MDHEN and CDR2 as SYDVKM. The V and J ends lost 7 bases and 8 bases respectively, with 20 bases between them. There are 14 residues in the CDR3. The CDR3 nucleotides are TGTGCCAGCACCTACGGGACTGTGTTAAGGGGCTACACCTTC. Protein sequence: CASTYGTVLRGYTF.

This sequence joins TRBV11-2 and TRBJ1-1; D is unclear. CDR3 length equals 12 residues. Germline assignment: CDR1 SGHAT and CDR2 FQNNGV. Trimming took 5 bases from V and 2 from J, leaving 6 bases between them. The CDR3: CASSEINTEAFF. CDR3 nucleotide sequence: TGTGCCAGCAGCGAGATAAACACTGAAGCTTTCTTT.

The V and J genes are TRBV7-2 and TRBJ1-2, with D possibly matching TRBD1 (5 bases). The germline gives CDR1 SGHTA, CDR2 FQGNSA. This CDR3 has 15 residues. V gave up 2 bases and J gave up 3 bases, with 13 bases separating them. Written as DNA, the CDR3 is TGTGCCAGCAGCTTACGGCCAGGGATAGACTATGGCTACACCTTC. Its protein product is CASSLRPGIDYGYTF. Supplemented by reference TRBV7-2 and TRBJ1-2, the full variable domain reads GAGVSQSPSNKVTEKGKDVELRCDPISGHTALYWYRQSLGQGLEFLIYFQGNSAPDKSGLPSDRFSAERTGGSVSTLTIQRTQQEDSAVYLCASSLRPGIDYGYTFGSGTRLTVV.

The chain couples TRBV7-4 to TRBJ1-4; tentatively, D is TRBD1 (6 bases). Germline lookup yields CDR1 SGHVT and CDR2 SQSDAQ. The CDR3 spans 16 residues. V lost 2 bases, J lost 0 bases, and 10 bases lay in between. The CDR3 DNA reads as TGTGCCAGCAGCTTAAGGACAGACACAACTAATGAAAAACTGTTTTTT. Translating it yields CASSLRTDTTNEKLFF.

The rearrangement joins TRBV11-2 to TRBJ2-7; D uncertain. Germline CDR1 and CDR2: SGHAT and FQNNGV. The germline V and J ends were trimmed by 1 base and 3 bases, with 13 bases remaining between them. The CDR3 length is 15 residues. In nucleotides, the CDR3 is TGTGCCAGCAGCTTAGTCTCGTCGAGGTACTACGAGCAGTACTTC. Its protein is CASSLVSSRYYEQYF.

The chain couples TRBV5-6 to TRBJ2-1, with TRBD1 matching 7 bases. V lost 0 bases to trimming and J lost 4 bases; unmatched junction nucleotides: 4. The CDR3 contains 15 residues. Per the germline V gene, CDR1 is SGHDT and CDR2 is YYEEEE. The DNA of the CDR3 is TGTGCCAGCAGCTTGGGAGGGGGCGGGTACAATGAGCAGTTCTTC. This encodes CASSLGGGGYNEQFF. The full variable domain, rest sourced from reference TRBV5-6 and TRBJ2-1, is DAGVTQSPTHLIKTRGQQVTLRCSPKSGHDTVSWYQQALGQGPQFIFQYYEEEERQRGNFPDRFSGHQFPNYSSELNVNALLLGDSALYLCASSLGGGGYNEQFFGPGTRLTVL.

CDR3 sequence: CASSLATSGGYGYTF. CDR3 DNA sequence: TGTGCCAGCAGCTTAGCGACGTCAGGTGGATATGGCTACACCTTC. The chain employs TRBV7-9 and TRBJ1-2; D is ambiguous. Germline-derived CDR1 and CDR2 are SEHNR and FQNEAQ (reference sequence). V dropped 0 bases and J dropped 5 bases, with 13 bases sitting between them. This CDR3 region has 15 residues.

V usage is TRBV2 and J usage is TRBJ1-1, with D perhaps matching TRBD1 (6 bases). CDR3 size: 11 residues. Per the germline V gene, CDR1 is SNHLY and CDR2 is FYNNEI. V was clipped by 8 bases and J by 6 bases, with 10 bases between them. The CDR3 reads CASVQGSEAFF. Here the CDR3 DNA reads TGTGCCAGCGTACAGGGCTCTGAAGCTTTCTTT.

The gene calls are TRBV29-1 and TRBJ1-1, with 10 bases matching TRBD1. With 7 bases clipped from V and 0 bases from J, the junction kept 5 bases outside the gene matches. Germline V gives CDR1 SQVTM, CDR2 ANQGSEA. The CDR3 has 14 residues. The CDR3 DNA is TGCAGCGGGGGGACAGGGGTATTGAACACTGAAGCTTTCTTT. It specifies CSGGTGVLNTEAFF.

V gene TRBV11-2 combines with J gene TRBJ2-7, with 9 bases aligning to TRBD2. The length of the CDR3 is 13 residues. Germline V gives CDR1 SGHAT, CDR2 FQNNGV. Trimming removed 6 bases from V and 4 bases from J; junction bases left unmatched: 4. CDR3 residues: CASRGGGDYEQYF. CDR3 nucleotides: TGTGCCAGCAGGGGCGGGGGGGATTACGAGCAGTACTTC.

CDR3 sequence (DNA): TGCGCCAGCAGCCAAGATAAGTACGCCCTTACATACGAGCAGTACTTC. It is translated as CASSQDKYALTYEQYF. The chain has TRBV4-3 and TRBJ2-7; no firm D call. The CDR3 has 16 amino acids. Trimming took 0 bases from V and 4 from J, leaving 16 bases between them. Germline CDR1 reads LGHNA; CDR2 reads YSLEER.

J is TRBJ1-2 and V is TRBV5-6; D ambiguous. The length of the CDR3 is 13 residues. The V and J ends lost 1 base and 2 bases respectively, with 6 bases between them. Germline loops: CDR1 SGHDT, CDR2 YYEEEE. The CDR3 is CASSLNSNYGYTF. Here the CDR3 DNA reads TGTGCCAGCAGCTTGAACTCAAACTATGGCTACACCTTC.

The chain recombines TRBV9 with TRBJ1-6; tentative D call: TRBD1 (5 bases). Germline assignment: CDR1 SGDLS and CDR2 YYNGEE. This CDR3 is 14 amino acids long. Trimming removed 2 bases at V and 7 bases at J, with 10 bases between. CDR3 protein: CASSVRVENSPLHF. CDR3 in DNA: TGTGCCAGCAGCGTCAGGGTGGAGAATTCACCCCTCCACTTT.

The genes are TRBV5-1 and TRBJ1-2, with 9 bases fitting TRBD1. Germline CDR1 SGHRS, CDR2 YFSETQ. Unmatched junction bases numbered 6, after V lost 4 bases and J lost 5 bases. The CDR3 spans 14 residues. CDR3 protein: CASSPWDREYGYTF. The CDR3 nucleotides are TGCGCCAGCAGCCCATGGGACAGGGAATATGGCTACACCTTC.

The chain recombines TRBV9 with TRBJ2-7; tentative D call: TRBD2 (6 bases). This CDR3 region has 13 residues. V lost 3 bases and J lost 6, with 13 bases in between. Per germline, CDR1 SGDLS and CDR2 YYNGEE. DNA of the CDR3: TGTGCCAGCAGCGCCGGGGGTGGCCTCGAGCAGTACTTC. It yields the protein CASSAGGGLEQYF.

The chain employs TRBV5-4 and TRBJ1-4; maybe TRBD1 (5 bases). This CDR3 region has 14 residues. The V end was cut by 0 bases, the J end by 5 bases, with 8 bases between. The V gene's germline CDR1 is SGHNT and CDR2 YYREEE (reference sequence). CDR3 sequence: CASSLAGMNEKLFF. CDR3 DNA sequence: TGTGCCAGCAGCTTGGCAGGGATGAATGAAAAACTGTTTTTT.